A selection of T cell receptor beta chains follows, all from one sample in a study of control samples from healthy donors and cancer patients. The protocol was immunoSEQ multiplex PCR, while the TCRdb copy is restricted to in-frame clones and leaves out a portion. The sample yields around 130,000 clones, around nine tenths seen once. Sequencing was carried out using blood. Receptor source: a man aged 30-40 years in good health. CDR3s include the opening cysteine and the closing phenylalanine or tryptophan. D genes are given only for firm matches. Size is stated for part of the rows, as once, few or many counts, or as a class when the clone is expanded.

d_gene,j_gene,v_gene,abundance,CDR3aa,CDR3nt
.,TRBJ1-5,TRBV7-2,few,CASSLAAGIFSNQPQHF,TGTGCCAGCAGCTTAGCAGCAGGGATTTTTAGCAATCAGCCCCAGCATTTT
TRBD1,TRBJ1-1,TRBV6-5,.,CASRPGQDGNTEAFF,TGTGCCAGCAGGCCCGGACAGGACGGGAACACTGAAGCTTTCTTT
TRBD1,TRBJ1-2,TRBV6-2/TRBV6-3,.,CASSWGQGANYGYTF,TGTGCCAGCAGTTGGGGACAGGGGGCGAACTATGGCTACACCTTC
.,TRBJ1-2,TRBV25-1,.,CASSEITLGYTF,TGTGCTAGCAGTGAAATTACCTTAGGCTACACCTTC
TRBD1,TRBJ2-1,TRBV4-1,.,CASSLYSGTGESEQFF,TGCGCCAGCAGCCTCTACTCCGGGACAGGGGAAAGTGAGCAGTTCTTC
.,TRBJ1-5,TRBV18,.,CASSPLPPQGDQPQHF,TGTGCCAGCTCCCCACTTCCCCCCCAGGGTGATCAGCCCCAGCATTTT
.,TRBJ2-3,TRBV11-1,.,CASSLEGSDTQYF,TGTGCCAGCAGCTTAGAGGGTTCAGATACGCAGTATTTT
TRBD1,TRBJ1-3,TRBV29-1,.,CSAKPDRAGNTIYF,TGCAGCGCCAAACCCGACAGGGCTGGAAACACCATATATTTT
.,TRBJ2-5,TRBV7-2,.,CASSLGTQSETQYF,TGTGCCAGCAGCTTAGGGACCCAGTCGGAGACCCAGTACTTC
.,TRBJ1-6,TRBV5-1,once,CASSLMSLTGYNSPLHF,TGCGCCAGCAGCTTGATGTCGTTGACAGGCTATAATTCACCCCTCCACTTT
.,TRBJ1-2,TRBV5-1,.,CASSLSFGGPFGYTF,TGCGCCAGCAGCTTGTCTTTCGGGGGGCCCTTTGGCTACACCTTC
TRBD2,TRBJ2-3,TRBV9,.,CASSVALYTSGEGDTQYF,TGTGCCAGCAGCGTAGCCCTCTACACTAGCGGGGAAGGCGATACGCAGTATTTT
.,TRBJ1-5,TRBV4-1,.,CASSLFTAGTGGHQPQHF,TGCGCCAGCAGCCTCTTCACGGCGGGGACGGGTGGGCATCAGCCCCAGCATTTT
TRBD1,TRBJ2-7,TRBV18,.,CASSYTGGVSGYEQYF,TGTGCCAGCTCGTATACAGGGGGCGTATCGGGTTACGAGCAGTACTTC
.,TRBJ1-2,TRBV7-2,.,CASSLGGQRGTYGYTF,TGTGCCAGCAGCTTAGGGGGTCAGCGGGGGACCTATGGCTACACCTTC
.,TRBJ1-2,TRBV12-5,.,CASGLTAYGYTF,TGTGCTAGTGGTTTGACAGCGTATGGCTACACCTTC
.,TRBJ1-2,TRBV27,large,CASSVQGANYGYTF,TGTGCCAGCAGTGTACAGGGAGCTAATTATGGCTACACCTTC
TRBD2,TRBJ2-2,TRBV30,.,CAWLQTSGGPGTGELFF,TGTGCCTGGCTTCAGACCAGCGGGGGCCCGGGAACCGGGGAGCTGTTTTTT
.,TRBJ2-5,TRBV3-1/TRBV3-2,.,CASSQAYPGLETQYF,TGTGCCAGCAGCCAAGCATACCCGGGGCTGGAGACCCAGTACTTC
.,TRBJ1-6,TRBV7-2,once,CASSGFQGNSPLHF,TGTGCCAGCAGCGGATTTCAGGGAAATTCACCCCTCCACTTT
.,TRBJ1-3,TRBV6-1,.,CASSESGNTIYF,TGTGCCAGCAGTGAATCAGGAAACACCATATATTTT